The sequence of this TCR beta chain was determined in a study of technical replicates of blood from four donors. Sequencing was performed with immunoSEQ multiplex PCR; in TCRdb, only in-frame clones are kept and a portion is missing. This table holds some 57,000 clones, about 97% found once. In germline, CDR1 is SGHAT, CDR2 FQNNGV. Trimming pared 5 bases from V and 4 bases from J, leaving 17 bases between. There are 16 residues in the CDR3. Sequencing was performed on T cells isolated from PBMCs. The rearrangement joins TRBV11-2 to TRBJ2-2; D unresolved. The TCR was taken from a human donor in good health. The CDR3 region is CASSLGLVWFTGELFF. The DNA for the CDR3 is TGTGCCAGCAGCCTAGGGTTAGTTTGGTTCACCGGGGAGCTGTTTTTT. The complete variable domain, with remaining parts taken from reference TRBV11-2 and TRBJ2-2, reads EAGVAQSPRYKIIEKRQSVAFWCNPISGHATLYWYQQILGQGPKLLIQFQNNGVVDDSQLPKDRFSAERLKGVDSTLKIQPAKLEDSAVYLCASSLGLVWFTGELFFGEGSRLTVL.